This TCR beta chain was identified in a study of siplizumab effects on memory and regulatory T cells (dated by TCRdb to the late 2010s). Concerning the study at large: The effect of the anti-CD2 antibody siplizumab on alloreactive T-cell subsets was examined in allogeneic mixed lymphocyte reactions constructed from human PBMCs.

V sheds 5 bases and J sheds 4 bases, leaving 18 bases between their ends. The germline V gene gives CDR1 as SGHVS and CDR2 as FNYEAQ. There are 16 amino acids in the CDR3, from cysteine to phenylalanine inclusive. Only CDR3 DNA is held: 48 bases, read in frame from base 1. Sorted unstimulated T cells, along with proliferating T cells recovered from mixed lymphocyte reactions, underwent TCRbeta CDR3 sequencing. Fresh whole blood from approximately ten HLA-typed healthy donors was used to isolate PBMCs. Comments on this clone: Its antigen is currently not known. The record has no base qualities; no much larger clone is one base away.

The library was made by the immunoSEQ multiplex PCR assay. Each sample had 85,000 to 100,000 TCR templates assayed by the deep sequencing platform. Genomic DNA extracted from sorted T cells was used for TCRbeta CDR3 sequencing. The authors processed their data as follows. Clonal analysis of TCRbeta CDR3 data was done in the R programming language. Alloreactive CD4+ and CD8+ clones were defined by comparing unstimulated samples with post-reaction CFSE-low samples. By matching sequences to the repertoires of sorted unstimulated Treg and non-Treg cells, each alloreactive CD4+ clone was assigned a regulatory or non-regulatory origin. What TCRdb holds here is the immuneACCESS table cut down to in-frame rearrangements. Part of the clones is not present; checked against another copy, under half of the missing clones reflect an unresolved V gene, and the others are unexplained. The V and J calls and clone size were taken over from that table, and D and trimming were inferred from the DNA. A total of 70,000 to 95,000 clones appear in this sample, just under 90% of them only once. About 16% of the sample is taken by the ten largest.

General study outcomes and caveats: For roughly 75-96% of proliferating CD4+ or CD8+ clones, no naive or memory phenotype could be assigned. Because sequences below about 10^-5 frequency were poorly captured, only a minor fraction of alloreactive clones could be mapped to unstimulated subsets. In reactions with siplizumab, an average of about 62% of mappable alloreactive CD4+ clones were Treg-derived, compared with about 27% in control reactions. Unstimulated naive T cells appeared to be more diverse than memory T cells, and naive cells seemed to make a substantial contribution to the alloresponse. The cumulative frequency of alloreactive sequences traceable to unstimulated CD4+ memory T cells was significantly reduced by siplizumab. No functional confirmation was obtained for the suppressive function of proliferating Tregs from siplizumab cultures.

The specimen was CD4+ T cells sorted from blood. This chain joins TRBV7-6 to TRBJ1-5; a weak D assignment points to TRBD1 (6 bases agree). This TCR came from a human donor in good health. This receptor has the CDR3 CASSPGSWGANQPQHF. At the DNA level, the sequence is TGTGCCAGCAGCCCCGGTTCGTGGGGGGCGAATCAGCCCCAGCATTTT.